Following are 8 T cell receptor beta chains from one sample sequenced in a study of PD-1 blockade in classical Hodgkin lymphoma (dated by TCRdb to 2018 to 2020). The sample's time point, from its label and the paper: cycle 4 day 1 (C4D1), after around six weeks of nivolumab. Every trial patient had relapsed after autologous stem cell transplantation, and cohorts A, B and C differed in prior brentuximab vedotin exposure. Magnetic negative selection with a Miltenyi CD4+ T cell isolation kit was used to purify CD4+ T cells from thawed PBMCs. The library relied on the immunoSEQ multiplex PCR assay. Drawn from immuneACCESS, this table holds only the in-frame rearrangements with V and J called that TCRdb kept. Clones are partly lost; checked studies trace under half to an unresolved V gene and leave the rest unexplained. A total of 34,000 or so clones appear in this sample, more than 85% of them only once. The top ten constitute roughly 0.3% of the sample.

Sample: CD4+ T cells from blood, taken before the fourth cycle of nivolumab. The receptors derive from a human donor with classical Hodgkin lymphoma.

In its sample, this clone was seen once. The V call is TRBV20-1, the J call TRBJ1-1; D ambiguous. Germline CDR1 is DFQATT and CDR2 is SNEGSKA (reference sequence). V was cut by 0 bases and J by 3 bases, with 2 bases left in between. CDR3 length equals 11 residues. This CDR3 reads CSARDYTEAFF. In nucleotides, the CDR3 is TGCAGTGCTAGAGATTACACTGAAGCTTTCTTT.

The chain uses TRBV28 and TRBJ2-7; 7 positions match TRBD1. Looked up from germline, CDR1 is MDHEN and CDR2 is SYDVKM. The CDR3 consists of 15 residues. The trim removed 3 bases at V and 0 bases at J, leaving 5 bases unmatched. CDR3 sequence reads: CASSLDRWSSYEQYF. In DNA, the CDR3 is TGTGCCAGCAGTTTGGACAGGTGGAGCTCCTACGAGCAGTACTTC.

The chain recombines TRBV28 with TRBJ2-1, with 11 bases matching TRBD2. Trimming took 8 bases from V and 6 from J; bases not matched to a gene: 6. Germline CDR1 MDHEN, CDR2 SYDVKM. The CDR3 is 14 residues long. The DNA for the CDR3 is TGTGCCAGCTGTGGACTAGCGGGCTCCAATGAGCAGTTCTTC. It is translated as CASCGLAGSNEQFF.

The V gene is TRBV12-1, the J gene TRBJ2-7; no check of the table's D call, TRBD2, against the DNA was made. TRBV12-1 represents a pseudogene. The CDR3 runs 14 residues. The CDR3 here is CASSSERSPYEQYF. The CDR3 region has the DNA TGTGCCAGCAGCTCAGAAAGGAGTCCCTACGAGCAGTACTTC.

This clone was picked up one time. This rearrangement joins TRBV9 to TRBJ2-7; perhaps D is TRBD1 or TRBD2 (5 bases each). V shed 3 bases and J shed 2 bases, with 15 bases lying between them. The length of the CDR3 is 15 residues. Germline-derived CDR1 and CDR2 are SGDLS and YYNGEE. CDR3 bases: TGTGCCAGCAGCGCGACCAGGGACGGCCCCTACGAGCAGTACTTC. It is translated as CASSATRDGPYEQYF. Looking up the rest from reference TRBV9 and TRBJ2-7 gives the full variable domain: DSGVTQTPKHLITATGQRVTLRCSPRSGDLSVYWYQQSLDQGLQFLIQYYNGEERAKGNILERFSAQQFPDLHSELNLSSLELGDSALYFCASSATRDGPYEQYFGPGTRLTVT.

In nucleotides, the CDR3 is TGTGCCAGCAGCTTGGGTGGGGCAGGGTTGACCAAAAACATTCAGTACTTC. Translated, it gives CASSLGGAGLTKNIQYF. This chain uses TRBV5-4 with TRBJ2-4; TRBD1 is a possible D gene (5 bases). V was shortened by 0 bases and J by 2 bases, with 15 bases between the two germline ends. Germline values: CDR1 SGHNT, CDR2 YYREEE (reference sequence). CDR3 length: 17 residues.

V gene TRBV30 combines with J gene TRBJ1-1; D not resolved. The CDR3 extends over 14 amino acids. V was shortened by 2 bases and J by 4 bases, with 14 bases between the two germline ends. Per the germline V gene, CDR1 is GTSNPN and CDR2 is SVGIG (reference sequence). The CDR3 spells CAWSLRWEGTEAFF. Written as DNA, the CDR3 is TGTGCCTGGAGTCTCAGGTGGGAAGGCACTGAAGCTTTCTTT. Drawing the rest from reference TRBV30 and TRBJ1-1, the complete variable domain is SQTIHQWPATLVQPVGSPLSLECTVEGTSNPNLYWYRQAAGRGLQLLFYSVGIGQISSEVPQNLSASRPQDRQFILSSKKLLLSDSGFYLCAWSLRWEGTEAFFGQGTRLTVV.

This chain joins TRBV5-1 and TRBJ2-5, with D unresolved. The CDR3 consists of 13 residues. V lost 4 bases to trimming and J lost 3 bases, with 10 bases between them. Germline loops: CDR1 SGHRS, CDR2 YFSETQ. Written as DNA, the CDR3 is TGCGCCAGCAGCAGAACTCAGGAAGAGACCCAGTACTTC. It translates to CASSRTQEETQYF. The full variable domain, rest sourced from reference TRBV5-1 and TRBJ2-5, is KAGVTQTPRYLIKTRGQQVTLSCSPISGHRSVSWYQQTPGQGLQFLFEYFSETQRNKGNFPGRFSGRQFSNSRSEMNVSTLELGDSALYLCASSRTQEETQYFGPGTRLLVL.